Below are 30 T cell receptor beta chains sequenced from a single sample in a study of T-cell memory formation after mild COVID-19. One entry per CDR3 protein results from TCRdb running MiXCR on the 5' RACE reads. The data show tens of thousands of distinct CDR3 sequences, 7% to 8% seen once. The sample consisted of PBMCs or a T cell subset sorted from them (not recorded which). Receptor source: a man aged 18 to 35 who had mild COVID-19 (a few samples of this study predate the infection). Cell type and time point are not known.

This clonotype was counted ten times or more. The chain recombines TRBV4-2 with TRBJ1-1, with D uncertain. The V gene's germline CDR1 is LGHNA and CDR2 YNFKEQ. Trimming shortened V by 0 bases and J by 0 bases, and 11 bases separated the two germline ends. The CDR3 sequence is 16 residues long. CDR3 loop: CASSQDWPGMNTEAFF. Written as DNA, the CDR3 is TGTGCCAGCAGCCAAGATTGGCCGGGGATGAACACTGAAGCTTTCTTT.

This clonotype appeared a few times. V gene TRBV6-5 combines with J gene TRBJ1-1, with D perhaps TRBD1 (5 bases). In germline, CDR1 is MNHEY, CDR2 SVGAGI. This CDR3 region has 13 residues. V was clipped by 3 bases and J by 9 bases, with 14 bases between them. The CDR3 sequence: CASSYLGQVKAFF. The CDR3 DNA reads TGTGCCAGCAGTTATTTGGGGCAGGTAAAAGCTTTCTTT.

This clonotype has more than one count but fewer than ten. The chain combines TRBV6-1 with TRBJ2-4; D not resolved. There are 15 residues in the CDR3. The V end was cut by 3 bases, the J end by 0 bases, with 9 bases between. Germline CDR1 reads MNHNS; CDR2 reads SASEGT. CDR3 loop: CASSDFGSAKNIQYF. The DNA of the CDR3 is TGTGCCAGCAGTGATTTTGGGTCAGCCAAAAACATTCAGTACTTC.

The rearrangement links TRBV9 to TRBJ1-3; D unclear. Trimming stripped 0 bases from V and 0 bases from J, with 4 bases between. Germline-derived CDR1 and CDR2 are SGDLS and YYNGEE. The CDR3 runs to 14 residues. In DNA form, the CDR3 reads TGTGCCAGCAGCGTAGCGAACTCTGGAAACACCATATATTTT. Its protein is CASSVANSGNTIYF.

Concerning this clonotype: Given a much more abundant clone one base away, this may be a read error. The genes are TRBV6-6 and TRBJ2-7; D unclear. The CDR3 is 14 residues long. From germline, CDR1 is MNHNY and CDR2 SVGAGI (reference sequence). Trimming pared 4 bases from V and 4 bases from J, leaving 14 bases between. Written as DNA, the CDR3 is TGTGCCAGCAGTTTACCCGGGCAGGTATACGAGCAGTACTTC. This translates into CASSLPGQVYEQYF.

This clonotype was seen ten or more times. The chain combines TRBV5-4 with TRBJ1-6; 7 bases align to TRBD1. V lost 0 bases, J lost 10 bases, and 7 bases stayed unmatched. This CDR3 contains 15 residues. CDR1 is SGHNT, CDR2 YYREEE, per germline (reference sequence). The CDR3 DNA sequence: TGTGCCAGCAGCTTGGACAGGGGAGTACGCTCACCCCTCCACTTT. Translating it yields CASSLDRGVRSPLHF.

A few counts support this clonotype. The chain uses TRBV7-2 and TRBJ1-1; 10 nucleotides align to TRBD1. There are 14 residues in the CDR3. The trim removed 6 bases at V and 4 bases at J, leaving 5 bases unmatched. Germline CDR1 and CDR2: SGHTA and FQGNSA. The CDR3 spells CASRMGQGPTEAFF. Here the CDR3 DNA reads TGTGCCAGCAGGATGGGACAGGGGCCCACTGAAGCTTTCTTT. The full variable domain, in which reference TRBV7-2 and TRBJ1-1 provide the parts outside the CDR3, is GAGVSQSPSNKVTEKGKDVELRCDPISGHTALYWYRQSLGQGLEFLIYFQGNSAPDKSGLPSDRFSAERTGGSVSTLTIQRTQQEDSAVYLCASRMGQGPTEAFFGQGTRLTVV.

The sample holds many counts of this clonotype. The CDR3 reads CASTPGALGNQPQHF. CDR3 DNA: TGTGCCAGCACCCCAGGGGCTTTGGGCAATCAGCCCCAGCATTTT. V and J are TRBV5-5 and TRBJ1-5, with a tentative D call TRBD1 (6 bases). This CDR3 has 15 residues. The V and J ends lost 6 bases and 2 bases respectively, with 15 bases between them. Germline V lookup: CDR1 SGHKS, CDR2 YYEKEE (reference sequence). The whole variable domain, remainder taken from reference TRBV5-5 and TRBJ1-5, is DAGVTQSPTHLIKTRGQQVTLRCSPISGHKSVSWYQQVLGQGPQFIFQYYEKEERGRGNFPDRFSARQFPNYSSELNVNALLLGDSALYLCASTPGALGNQPQHFGDGTRLSIL.

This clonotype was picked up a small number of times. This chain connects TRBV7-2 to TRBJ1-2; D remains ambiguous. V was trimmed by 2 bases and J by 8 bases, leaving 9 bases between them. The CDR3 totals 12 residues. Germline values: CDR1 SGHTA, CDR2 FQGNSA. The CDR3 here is CASSLLPWGYTF. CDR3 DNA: TGTGCCAGCAGCTTACTTCCTTGGGGCTACACCTTC.

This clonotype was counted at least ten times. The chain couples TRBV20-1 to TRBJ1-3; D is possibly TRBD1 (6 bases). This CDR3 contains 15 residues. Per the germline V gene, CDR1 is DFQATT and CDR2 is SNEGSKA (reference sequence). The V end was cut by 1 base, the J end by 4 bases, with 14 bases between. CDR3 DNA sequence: TGCAGTGCTAGAGGGGACACCCGAGGGGGAAACACCATATATTTT. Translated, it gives CSARGDTRGGNTIYF.

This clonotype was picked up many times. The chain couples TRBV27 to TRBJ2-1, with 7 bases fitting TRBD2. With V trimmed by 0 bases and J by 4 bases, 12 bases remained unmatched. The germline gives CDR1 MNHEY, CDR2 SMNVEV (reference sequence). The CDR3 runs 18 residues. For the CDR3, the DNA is TGTGCCAGCAGTTTATCGGTGCCTAGCGGATATCTATACAATGAGCAGTTCTTC. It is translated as CASSLSVPSGYLYNEQFF.

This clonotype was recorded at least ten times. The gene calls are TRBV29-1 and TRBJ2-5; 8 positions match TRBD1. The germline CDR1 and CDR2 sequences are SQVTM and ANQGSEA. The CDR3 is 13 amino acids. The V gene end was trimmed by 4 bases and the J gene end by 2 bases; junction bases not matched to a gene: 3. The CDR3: CSVGDRNQETQYF. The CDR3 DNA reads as TGCAGCGTTGGGGACAGGAATCAAGAGACCCAGTACTTC.

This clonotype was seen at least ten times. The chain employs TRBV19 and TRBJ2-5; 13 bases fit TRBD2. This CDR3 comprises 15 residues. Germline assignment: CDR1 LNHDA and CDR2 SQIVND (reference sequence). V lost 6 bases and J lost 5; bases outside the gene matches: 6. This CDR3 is CASSLTSGGFETQYF. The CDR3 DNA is TGTGCCAGTAGCTTGACTAGCGGGGGGTTTGAGACCCAGTACTTC.

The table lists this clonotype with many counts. The CDR3 sequence is CASSLADTSGNTIYF. Written as DNA, the CDR3 is TGTGCCAGCAGCTTAGCCGACACCTCTGGAAACACCATATATTTT. This rearrangement joins TRBV7-6 to TRBJ1-3; D gene ambiguous. Germline V gene data show CDR1 as SGHVS and CDR2 as FNYEAQ. V lost 0 bases, J lost 0 bases, and 6 bases lay in between. There are 15 residues in the CDR3.

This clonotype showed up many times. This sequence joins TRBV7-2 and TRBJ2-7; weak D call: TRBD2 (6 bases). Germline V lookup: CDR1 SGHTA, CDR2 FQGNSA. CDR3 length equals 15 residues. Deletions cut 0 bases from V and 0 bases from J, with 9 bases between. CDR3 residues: CASSLAPGASYEQYV. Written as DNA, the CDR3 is TGTGCCAGCAGCTTAGCTCCGGGAGCCTCCTACGAGCAGTACGTC.

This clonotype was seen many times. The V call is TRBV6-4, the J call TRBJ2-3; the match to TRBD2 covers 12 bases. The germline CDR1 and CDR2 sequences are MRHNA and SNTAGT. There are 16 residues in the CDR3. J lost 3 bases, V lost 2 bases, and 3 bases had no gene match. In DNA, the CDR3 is TGTGCCAGCAGTGACGCTAGCGGGGGGGCAACAGATACGCAGTATTTT. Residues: CASSDASGGATDTQYF.

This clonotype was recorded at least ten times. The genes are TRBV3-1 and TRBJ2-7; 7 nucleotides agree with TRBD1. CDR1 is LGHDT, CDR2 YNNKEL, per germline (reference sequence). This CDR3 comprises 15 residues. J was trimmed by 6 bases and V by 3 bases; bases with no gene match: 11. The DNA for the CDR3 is TGTGCCAGCAGCCAGGGTACCGACAGGGCCGGCGAGCAGTACGTC. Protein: CASSQGTDRAGEQYV.

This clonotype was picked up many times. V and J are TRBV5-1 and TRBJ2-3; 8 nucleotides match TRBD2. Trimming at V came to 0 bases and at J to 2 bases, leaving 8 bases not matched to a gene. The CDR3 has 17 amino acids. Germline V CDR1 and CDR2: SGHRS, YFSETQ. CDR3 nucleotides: TGCGCCAGCAGCTTGGGGGGTAGCGGGGATTTCACAGATACGCAGTATTTT. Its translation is CASSLGGSGDFTDTQYF.

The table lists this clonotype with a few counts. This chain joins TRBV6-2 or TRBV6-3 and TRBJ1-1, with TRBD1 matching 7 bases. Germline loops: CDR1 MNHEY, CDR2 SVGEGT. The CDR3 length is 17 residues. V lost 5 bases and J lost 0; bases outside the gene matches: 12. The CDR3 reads CASSTPSDRPMNTEAFF. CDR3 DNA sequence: TGTGCCAGCAGTACTCCCTCGGACAGGCCTATGAACACTGAAGCTTTCTTT.

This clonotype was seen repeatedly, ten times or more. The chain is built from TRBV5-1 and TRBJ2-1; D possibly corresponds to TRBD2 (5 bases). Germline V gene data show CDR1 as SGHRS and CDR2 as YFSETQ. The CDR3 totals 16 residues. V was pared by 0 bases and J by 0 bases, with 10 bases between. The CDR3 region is CASSLVGSSSYNEQFF. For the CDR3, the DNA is TGCGCCAGCAGCTTGGTGGGGAGCAGCTCCTACAATGAGCAGTTCTTC. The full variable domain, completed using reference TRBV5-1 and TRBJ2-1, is KAGVTQTPRYLIKTRGQQVTLSCSPISGHRSVSWYQQTPGQGLQFLFEYFSETQRNKGNFPGRFSGRQFSNSRSEMNVSTLELGDSALYLCASSLVGSSSYNEQFFGPGTRLTVL.

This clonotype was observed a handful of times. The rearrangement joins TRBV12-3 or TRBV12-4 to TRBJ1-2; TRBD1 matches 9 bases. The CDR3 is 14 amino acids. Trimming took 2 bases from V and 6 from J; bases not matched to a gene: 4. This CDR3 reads CASSLTDRGNGYTF. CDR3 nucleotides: TGTGCCAGCAGTTTAACGGACAGGGGAAATGGCTACACCTTC.

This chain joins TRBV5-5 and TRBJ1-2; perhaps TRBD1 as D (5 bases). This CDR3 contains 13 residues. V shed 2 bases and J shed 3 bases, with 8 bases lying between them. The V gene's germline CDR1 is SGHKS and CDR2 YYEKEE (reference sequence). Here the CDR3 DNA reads TGTGCCAGCAGCTTTCCAGGGCACTATGGCTACACCTTC. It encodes CASSFPGHYGYTF.

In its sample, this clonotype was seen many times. The CDR3 sequence is CSATLRDPYEQYF. The CDR3 bases are TGCAGTGCTACGCTCCGGGACCCTTACGAGCAGTACTTC. The chain joins TRBV20-1 to TRBJ2-7; tentatively, D is TRBD1 or TRBD2 (5 bases each). Germline assignment: CDR1 DFQATT and CDR2 SNEGSKA (reference sequence). Deletions cut 4 bases from V and 4 bases from J, with 14 bases between. The CDR3 runs 13 residues.

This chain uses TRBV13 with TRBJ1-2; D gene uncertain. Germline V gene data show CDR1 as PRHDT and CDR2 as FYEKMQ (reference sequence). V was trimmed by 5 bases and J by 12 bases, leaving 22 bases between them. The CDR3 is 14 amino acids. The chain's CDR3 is CASSLQPVLYENTF. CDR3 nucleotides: TGTGCCAGCAGCCTACAACCGGTTCTTTATGAGAACACCTTC.

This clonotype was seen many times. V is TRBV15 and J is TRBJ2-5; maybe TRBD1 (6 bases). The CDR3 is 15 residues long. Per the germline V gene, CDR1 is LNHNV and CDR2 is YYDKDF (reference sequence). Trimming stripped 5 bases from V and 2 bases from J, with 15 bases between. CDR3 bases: TGTGCCACCAGCGTTGACAGGAGACCTCAAGAGACCCAGTACTTC. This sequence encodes CATSVDRRPQETQYF. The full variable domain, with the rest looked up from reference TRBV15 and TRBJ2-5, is DAMVIQNPRYQVTQFGKPVTLSCSQTLNHNVMYWYQQKSSQAPKLLFHYYDKDFNNEADTPDNFQSRRPNTSFCFLDIRSPGLGDTAMYLCATSVDRRPQETQYFGPGTRLLVL.

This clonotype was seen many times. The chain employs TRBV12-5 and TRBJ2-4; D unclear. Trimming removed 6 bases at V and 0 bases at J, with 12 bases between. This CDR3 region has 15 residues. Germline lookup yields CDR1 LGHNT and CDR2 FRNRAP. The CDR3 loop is CASGTADLAKNIQYF. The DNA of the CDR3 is TGTGCTAGTGGGACCGCGGATCTAGCCAAAAACATTCAGTACTTC.

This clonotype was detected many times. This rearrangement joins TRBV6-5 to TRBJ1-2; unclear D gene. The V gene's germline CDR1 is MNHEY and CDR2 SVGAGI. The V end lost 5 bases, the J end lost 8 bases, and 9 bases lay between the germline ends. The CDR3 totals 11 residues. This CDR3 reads CASSGLWGYTF. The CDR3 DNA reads TGTGCCAGCAGTGGGTTATGGGGCTACACCTTC.

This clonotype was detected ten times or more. The CDR3 reads CSGGQGSIGYTF. In DNA form, the CDR3 reads TGCAGCGGGGGACAGGGCTCCATTGGCTACACCTTC. This sequence joins TRBV29-1 and TRBJ1-2; 9 bases match TRBD1. Germline V gives CDR1 SQVTM, CDR2 ANQGSEA. This CDR3 is built from 12 residues. J gave up 7 bases and V 7 bases, and 7 bases lay outside the gene matches.

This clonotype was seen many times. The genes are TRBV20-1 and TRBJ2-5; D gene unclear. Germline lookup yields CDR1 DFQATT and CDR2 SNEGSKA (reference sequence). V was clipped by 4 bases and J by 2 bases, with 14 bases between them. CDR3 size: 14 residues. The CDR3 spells CSATKGRAQETQYF. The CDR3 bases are TGCAGTGCTACCAAAGGTCGAGCTCAAGAGACCCAGTACTTC.

CDR3: CASSLKGDDTEAFF. CDR3 coding DNA: TGCGCCAGCAGCTTGAAGGGGGATGACACTGAAGCTTTCTTT. The gene calls are TRBV5-1 and TRBJ1-1; tentative D call: TRBD1 (6 bases). Trimming shortened V by 1 base and J by 3 bases, and 10 bases separated the two germline ends. The CDR3 extends over 14 amino acids. CDR1 is SGHRS, CDR2 YFSETQ, per germline.